These T cell receptor beta chains were read from a single sample in a study of blood T cell repertoires in COVID-19. Libraries were prepared by immunoSEQ multiplex PCR; TCRdb keeps only in-frame clonotypes and omits some of them. The data contain a few hundred thousand clones, approximately 86% of them seen just once; the ten biggest clones take up about 3%. The sample was peripheral blood. The receptors come from a human donor in a cohort sampled during active COVID-19. Both conserved end residues are part of each CDR3. D genes are given only for firm matches. Clone size is shown for a subset of rows, as once, few, many or a class of expanded clone.

cdr3_aa | cdr3_nt | d_call | j_call | clone_size | v_call
CASSLKGSRGTYEQYF | TGTGCCAGCAGCTTAAAAGGTTCCAGGGGGACCTACGAGCAGTACTTC | TRBD1 | TRBJ2-7 | . | TRBV7-2
CASSHTGASNEKLFF | TGCGCCAGCAGCCACACAGGGGCATCTAATGAAAAACTGTTTTTT | TRBD1 | TRBJ1-4 | . | TRBV5-1
CSALTGNEDEKLFF | TGCAGCGCCCTGACAGGAAATGAGGATGAAAAACTGTTTTTT | . | TRBJ1-4 | . | TRBV29-1
CAWATGMSTDTQYF | TGTGCCTGGGCTACAGGGATGTCCACAGATACGCAGTATTTT | . | TRBJ2-3 | few | TRBV30
CSASPLTRTDTQYF | TGCAGTGCCAGTCCCCTGACACGCACAGATACGCAGTATTTT | . | TRBJ2-3 | . | TRBV20-1
CASSQIGGAYGYTF | TGCGCCAGCAGCCAAATTGGGGGGGCCTATGGCTACACCTTC | . | TRBJ1-2 | . | TRBV5-1
CASSSRSSGRHHRPYEQYF | TGTGCCAGCAGTTCCCGGAGTAGCGGGAGGCACCACCGACCTTACGAGCAGTACTTC | TRBD2 | TRBJ2-7 | . | TRBV27
CASSRTEAGNTIYF | TGTGCCAGCAGCCGGACTGAAGCAGGAAACACCATATATTTT | . | TRBJ1-3 | . | TRBV11-2
CATMGRGTGGNYGYTF | TGTGCCACCATGGGGAGGGGGACAGGGGGTAACTATGGCTACACCTTC | TRBD1 | TRBJ1-2 | . | TRBV5-4
CASSRGGEQYF | TGTGCCAGTTCCAGGGGCGGCGAGCAGTACTTC | . | TRBJ2-7 | . | TRBV19
CASSSQRGGQDTQYF | TGCGCCAGCAGCTCACAGCGGGGGGGCCAAGATACGCAGTATTTT | TRBD2 | TRBJ2-3 | . | TRBV5-1
CASSLGQGSEKLFF | TGCGCCAGCAGCTTGGGCCAGGGGTCTGAAAAACTGTTTTTT | . | TRBJ1-4 | . | TRBV5-1
CASGTGNTEAFF | TGTGCCAGCGGGACAGGGAACACTGAAGCTTTCTTT | . | TRBJ1-1 | once | TRBV21-1
CASSAVPDTQYF | TGTGCCAGTAGCGCAGTACCGGATACGCAGTATTTT | . | TRBJ2-3 | . | TRBV9
CASSPDVGQGAFGYTF | TGTGCCAGCAGCCCCGACGTGGGACAGGGGGCTTTTGGCTACACCTTC | TRBD1 | TRBJ1-2 | . | TRBV27
CATMETGRVGDTEAFF | TGTGCCACCATGGAGACAGGGAGAGTAGGGGACACTGAAGCTTTCTTT | TRBD1 | TRBJ1-1 | . | TRBV15
CASSLSDRGNTEAFF | TGTGCCAGCAGCTTGTCGGACAGGGGGAACACTGAAGCTTTCTTT | TRBD1 | TRBJ1-1 | . | TRBV5-6
CASSLAGGRRFYEQFF | TGCGCCAGCAGCTTGGCCGGCGGGAGACGGTTCTATGAGCAGTTCTTC | TRBD2 | TRBJ2-1 | . | TRBV5-1
CASRVSGQGITEAFF | TGTGCCAGTAGGGTTAGCGGACAGGGGATCACTGAAGCTTTCTTT | TRBD1 | TRBJ1-1 | . | TRBV19
CAWMGAEAFF | TGTGCCTGGATGGGCGCTGAAGCTTTCTTT | . | TRBJ1-1 | once | TRBV30
CAWTGRSFQETQYF | TGTGCCTGGACAGGGCGATCATTCCAAGAGACCCAGTACTTC | . | TRBJ2-5 | . | TRBV30
CASSGLAGEAGELFF | TGCGCCAGCAGCGGCCTAGCGGGAGAGGCCGGGGAGCTGTTTTTT | TRBD2 | TRBJ2-2 | . | TRBV5-1
CASSQDRGTEAFF | TGTGCCAGCAGCCAGGACAGGGGCACTGAAGCTTTCTTT | TRBD1 | TRBJ1-1 | . | TRBV7-3
CASSELGGRAIIYEQYF | TGCGCCAGCAGTGAGTTGGGCGGGAGGGCCATTATCTACGAGCAGTACTTC | TRBD2 | TRBJ2-7 | . | TRBV10-2
CASNRGGRGETQYF | TGCGCCAGCAACCGTGGTGGCAGGGGAGAGACCCAGTACTTC | . | TRBJ2-5 | once | TRBV5-1
CASRLRGGNEKLFF | TGTGCCAGCAGGTTGCGGGGGGGTAATGAAAAACTGTTTTTT | . | TRBJ1-4 | . | TRBV2
CASSYTGDGNTIYF | TGTGCCAGCAGTTATACAGGGGATGGAAACACCATATATTTT | TRBD1 | TRBJ1-3 | . | TRBV6-6
CASSSDSSGGVEQFF | TGTGCCAGCAGCTCCGATTCTAGCGGGGGAGTTGAGCAGTTCTTC | TRBD2 | TRBJ2-1 | . | TRBV7-9
CASSMERVSNQPQHF | TGTGCCAGTAGTATGGAGAGGGTAAGCAATCAGCCCCAGCATTTT | . | TRBJ1-5 | few | TRBV19
CASSLLGGELFF | TGTGCCAGCAGTTTATTGGGAGGAGAGCTGTTTTTT | . | TRBJ2-2 | . | TRBV28
CASSLNGYGFAPLHF | TGCGCCAGCAGCTTGAACGGGTACGGCTTTGCACCCCTCCACTTT | . | TRBJ1-6 | once | TRBV5-1
CASSFGAANTGELFF | TGTGCCAGCAGCTTTGGTGCGGCGAACACCGGGGAGCTGTTTTTT | . | TRBJ2-2 | . | TRBV7-9
CASSLGVTGGPPYEQYF | TGTGCCAGCAGCCTAGGGGTCACAGGGGGGCCGCCCTACGAGCAGTACTTC | TRBD1 | TRBJ2-7 | . | TRBV7-2
CASSPLSSGNTIYF | TGTGCCAGCAGCCCTCTAAGTTCTGGAAACACCATATATTTT | . | TRBJ1-3 | . | TRBV11-2
CASTLNSDSYNEQFF | TGCGCCAGCACCCTGAACTCGGACAGCTACAATGAGCAGTTCTTC | . | TRBJ2-1 | . | TRBV5-1